Sequencing of this TCR beta chain was carried out in a study of blood T cell repertoires in COVID-19. Turning to the study itself: Sites across the United States, Italy and Spain contributed samples from acute and convalescent COVID-19. Sample material is recorded as cDNA or gDNA derived from T cells, B-cell-depleted T cells, or PBMCs.

The CDR3 is 15 residues long. Germline CDR1 and CDR2: SGHAT and FQNNGV. V was clipped by 2 bases and J by 3 bases, with 13 bases between them. The repertoire was sequenced with immunoSEQ multiplex PCR; TCRdb's copy has only in-frame clones and lacks some. The sample lists over 45,000 clones; over 80% were seen once. The sequence was collected from a woman aged 60 to 75 with active or convalescent COVID-19. The rearrangement links TRBV11-2 to TRBJ1-2, with no clear D. The sequenced material came from peripheral blood. The CDR3 coding sequence is TGTGCCAGCAGCTTATTGAGAGGGCCTTACTATGGCTACACCTTC. Translating it yields CASSLLRGPYYGYTF.